Following are 10 T cell receptor beta chains from one sample sequenced in a study of shared clonotypes between healthy human individuals. Clones were sequenced by immunoSEQ multiplex PCR, and TCRdb holds only the in-frame ones, with some missing. This sample has around 600,000 clones, with roughly 95% found just once. Naive CD8 isolation took CD45RO-negative cells positively selected for CCR7 and excluded terminally differentiated effector memory CD45RA+ cells. The sample was naive CD8+ T cells sorted from blood. The receptors derive from a woman aged 25 to 39 in good health.

A word on this clone: Other DNA sequences in this sample translate to the same CDR3. The chain carries TRBV5-4 and TRBJ2-5, with D possibly being TRBD2 (5 bases). V was trimmed by 1 base and J by 1 base, leaving 5 bases between them. The CDR3 runs 13 residues. Germline V gives CDR1 SGHNT, CDR2 YYREEE (reference sequence). The CDR3 is CASSLSGQETQYF. The CDR3 DNA reads TGTGCCAGCAGCTTGAGCGGCCAAGAGACCCAGTACTTC.

The chain combines TRBV11-2 with TRBJ2-1, with D perhaps matching TRBD2 (5 bases). Trimming took off 6 bases at V and 9 bases at J, with 9 bases between the two ends. Germline assignment: CDR1 SGHAT and CDR2 FQNNGV. The CDR3 is 11 residues long. This CDR3 is CASRVEGEQFF. The CDR3 bases are TGTGCCAGCAGAGTAGAGGGTGAGCAGTTCTTC.

The V gene is TRBV30, the J gene TRBJ2-7; tentative D call: TRBD2 (6 bases). The germline V and J ends were trimmed by 5 bases and 2 bases, with 22 bases remaining between them. CDR3 length: 16 amino acids. CDR1 and CDR2 (germline): GTSNPN, SVGIG (reference sequence). CDR3: CAWGTWRGVGTYEQYF. DNA for the CDR3: TGTGCCTGGGGGACCTGGCGCGGGGTAGGGACCTACGAGCAGTACTTC.

V gene TRBV28 combines with J gene TRBJ1-1; tentative D call: TRBD1 (6 bases). Germline-derived CDR1 and CDR2 are MDHEN and SYDVKM. V was clipped by 6 bases and J by 5 bases, with 16 bases between them. This CDR3 contains 14 residues. CDR3 nucleotide sequence: TGTGCCAGCAGGAAACAGGGAAGGAAAACTGAAGCTTTCTTT. Encoded protein: CASRKQGRKTEAFF.

Remarks on this clone: Other DNA sequences within the sample encode an identical CDR3. The chain recombines TRBV30 with TRBJ2-7, with TRBD2 matching 13 bases. Trimming at V came to 0 bases and at J to 2 bases, leaving 1 base not matched to a gene. The CDR3 sequence is 15 residues long. Germline values: CDR1 GTSNPN, CDR2 SVGIG (reference sequence). The CDR3: CAWSVGLAGAYEQYF. CDR3 nucleotides: TGTGCCTGGAGTGTTGGACTAGCGGGAGCCTACGAGCAGTACTTC.

The chain carries TRBV2 and TRBJ1-3; 7 bases agree with TRBD1. This CDR3 region has 19 residues. V dropped 0 bases and J dropped 0; count of bases not matched to a gene: 11. Germline lookup yields CDR1 SNHLY and CDR2 FYNNEI. The CDR3 reads CASSEANQADRSSGNTIYF. In DNA, the CDR3 is TGTGCCAGCAGTGAAGCTAACCAAGCGGACAGGAGCTCTGGAAACACCATATATTTT.

The chain recombines TRBV7-8 with TRBJ2-5; 9 nucleotides align to TRBD1. This CDR3 has 17 residues. CDR1 is SGHVS, CDR2 FQNEAQ, per germline. The V and J ends lost 5 bases and 5 bases, in that order; junction bases with no gene match: 15. The CDR3, as DNA: TGTGCCAGCAGCGCAAGCTATTCGGGACAGGGTCGCGAGACCCAGTACTTC. This sequence encodes CASSASYSGQGRETQYF.

This clone appeared a single time. The chain couples TRBV6-1 to TRBJ2-7, with TRBD2 as a possible D gene (6 bases). CDR3 length equals 17 residues. The V gene lost 3 bases and the J gene lost 2 bases, with 20 bases spanning the gap. Per the germline V gene, CDR1 is MNHNS and CDR2 is SASEGT. The CDR3: CASSEGPPSAGAYEQYF. DNA for the CDR3: TGTGCCAGCAGTGAGGGACCCCCTTCAGCGGGCGCCTACGAGCAGTACTTC.

CDR3 in DNA: TGTGCCTGGAGTGGGGAACAGGGCACGGATGGCTACACCTTC. Its translation is CAWSGEQGTDGYTF. The V gene is TRBV30, the J gene TRBJ1-2; TRBD1 might be the D (6 bases). V was trimmed by 1 base and J by 6 bases, leaving 15 bases between them. The CDR3 has 14 residues. The germline V gene has CDR1 GTSNPN and CDR2 SVGIG (reference sequence). Full variable domain (outside the CDR3, taken from reference TRBV30 and TRBJ1-2): SQTIHQWPATLVQPVGSPLSLECTVEGTSNPNLYWYRQAAGRGLQLLFYSVGIGQISSEVPQNLSASRPQDRQFILSSKKLLLSDSGFYLCAWSGEQGTDGYTFGSGTRLTVV.

The V call is TRBV28, the J call TRBJ2-7; 11 bases match TRBD2. Germline values: CDR1 MDHEN, CDR2 SYDVKM. V dropped 6 bases and J dropped 0; count of bases not matched to a gene: 4. This CDR3 contains 15 residues. Here the CDR3 DNA reads TGTGCCAGCAGACAGACTAGCGGGAACTCCTACGAGCAGTACTTC. Its translation is CASRQTSGNSYEQYF.